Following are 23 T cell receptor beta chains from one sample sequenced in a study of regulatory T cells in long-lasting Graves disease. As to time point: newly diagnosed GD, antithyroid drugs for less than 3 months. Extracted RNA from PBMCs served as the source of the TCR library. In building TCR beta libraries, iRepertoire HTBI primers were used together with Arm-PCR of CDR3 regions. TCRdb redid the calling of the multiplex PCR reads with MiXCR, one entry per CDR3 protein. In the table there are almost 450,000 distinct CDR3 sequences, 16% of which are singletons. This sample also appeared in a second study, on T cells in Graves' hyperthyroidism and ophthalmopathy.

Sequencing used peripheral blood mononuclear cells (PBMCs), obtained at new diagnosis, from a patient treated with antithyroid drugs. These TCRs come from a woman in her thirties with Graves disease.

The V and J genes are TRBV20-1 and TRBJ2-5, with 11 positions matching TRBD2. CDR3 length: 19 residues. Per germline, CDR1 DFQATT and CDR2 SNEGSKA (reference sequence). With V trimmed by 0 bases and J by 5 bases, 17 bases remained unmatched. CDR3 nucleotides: TGCAGTGCTAGAGATTCCCTAGCGGGAGGCTTCGGCGGTGGGGAGACCCAGTACTTC. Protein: CSARDSLAGGFGGGETQYF.

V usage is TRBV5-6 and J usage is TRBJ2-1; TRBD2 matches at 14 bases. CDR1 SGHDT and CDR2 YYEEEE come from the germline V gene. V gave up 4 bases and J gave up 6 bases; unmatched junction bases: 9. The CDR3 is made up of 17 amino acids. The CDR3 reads CASSLGLAGEVGNEQFF. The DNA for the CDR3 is TGTGCCAGCAGCCTGGGACTAGCGGGAGAGGTAGGCAATGAGCAGTTCTTC. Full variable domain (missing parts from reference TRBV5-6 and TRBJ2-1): DAGVTQSPTHLIKTRGQQVTLRCSPKSGHDTVSWYQQALGQGPQFIFQYYEEEERQRGNFPDRFSGHQFPNYSSELNVNALLLGDSALYLCASSLGLAGEVGNEQFFGPGTRLTVL.

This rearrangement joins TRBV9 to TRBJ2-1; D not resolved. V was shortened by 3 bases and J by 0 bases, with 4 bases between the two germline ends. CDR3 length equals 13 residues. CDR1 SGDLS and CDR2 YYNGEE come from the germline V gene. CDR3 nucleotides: TGTGCCAGCAGCGGGAACTCCTACAATGAGCAGTTCTTC. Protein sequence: CASSGNSYNEQFF.

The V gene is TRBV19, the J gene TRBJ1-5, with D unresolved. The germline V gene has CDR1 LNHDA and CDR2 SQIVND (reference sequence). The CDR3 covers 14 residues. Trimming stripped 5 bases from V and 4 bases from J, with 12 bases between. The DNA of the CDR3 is TGTGCCAGTAGTCTCCGCCGGGGTAATCAGCCCCAGCATTTT. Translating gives CASSLRRGNQPQHF.

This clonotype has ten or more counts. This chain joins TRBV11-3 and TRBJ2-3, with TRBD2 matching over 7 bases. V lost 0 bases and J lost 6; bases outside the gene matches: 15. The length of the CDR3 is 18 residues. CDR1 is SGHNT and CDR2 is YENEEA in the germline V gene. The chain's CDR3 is CASSLDARKRGPTDTQYF. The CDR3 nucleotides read TGTGCCAGCAGCTTAGATGCGAGGAAGCGGGGACCAACGGATACGCAGTATTTT.

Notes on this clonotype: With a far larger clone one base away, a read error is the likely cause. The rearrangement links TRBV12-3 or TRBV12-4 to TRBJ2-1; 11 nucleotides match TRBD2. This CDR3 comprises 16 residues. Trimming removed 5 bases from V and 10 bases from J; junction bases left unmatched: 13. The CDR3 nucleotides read TGTGCCAGCAGTGCACACGGGACTAGCGGCGCCTACGAGCAGTTCTTC. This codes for CASSAHGTSGAYEQFF.

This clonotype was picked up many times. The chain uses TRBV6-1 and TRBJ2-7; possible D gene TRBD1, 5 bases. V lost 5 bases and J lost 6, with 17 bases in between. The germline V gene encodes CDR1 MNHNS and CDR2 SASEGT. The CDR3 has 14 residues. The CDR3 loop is CASSPGPAGLEQYF. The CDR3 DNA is TGTGCCAGCAGTCCCGGCCCCGCAGGGCTCGAGCAGTACTTC.

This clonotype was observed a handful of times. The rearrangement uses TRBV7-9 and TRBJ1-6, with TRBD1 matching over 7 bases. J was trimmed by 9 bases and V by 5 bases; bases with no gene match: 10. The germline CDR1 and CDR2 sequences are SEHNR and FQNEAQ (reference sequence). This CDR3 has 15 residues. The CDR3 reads CASSRGQANGSPLHF. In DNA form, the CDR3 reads TGTGCCAGCAGCCGAGGACAGGCTAATGGTTCACCCCTCCACTTT.

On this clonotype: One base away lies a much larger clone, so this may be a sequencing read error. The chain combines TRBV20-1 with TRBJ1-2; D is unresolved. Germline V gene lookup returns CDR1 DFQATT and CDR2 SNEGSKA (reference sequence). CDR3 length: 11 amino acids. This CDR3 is CSASGRGGCTF. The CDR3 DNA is TGCAGTGCTAGCGGCCGGGGAGGCTGCACCTTC.

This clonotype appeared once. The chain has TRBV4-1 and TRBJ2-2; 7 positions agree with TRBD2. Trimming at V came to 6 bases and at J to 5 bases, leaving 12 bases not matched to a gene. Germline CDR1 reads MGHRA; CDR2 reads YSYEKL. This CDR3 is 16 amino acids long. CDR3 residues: CASRIAGPEGTGELFF. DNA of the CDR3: TGCGCCAGCAGGATAGCGGGCCCCGAGGGGACCGGGGAGCTGTTTTTT.

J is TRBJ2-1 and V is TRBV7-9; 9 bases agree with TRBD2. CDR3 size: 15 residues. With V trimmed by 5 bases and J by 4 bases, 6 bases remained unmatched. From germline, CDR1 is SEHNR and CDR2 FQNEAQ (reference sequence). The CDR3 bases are TGTGCCAGCAGCAAGACTAGCGGCCCATACAATGAGCAGTTCTTC. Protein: CASSKTSGPYNEQFF.

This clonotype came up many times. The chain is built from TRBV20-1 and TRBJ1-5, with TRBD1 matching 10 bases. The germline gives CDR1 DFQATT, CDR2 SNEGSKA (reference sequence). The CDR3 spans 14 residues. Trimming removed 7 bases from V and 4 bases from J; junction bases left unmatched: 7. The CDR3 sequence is CSVLEGQGNQPQHF. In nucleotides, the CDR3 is TGCAGTGTACTTGAGGGACAGGGGAATCAGCCCCAGCATTTT.

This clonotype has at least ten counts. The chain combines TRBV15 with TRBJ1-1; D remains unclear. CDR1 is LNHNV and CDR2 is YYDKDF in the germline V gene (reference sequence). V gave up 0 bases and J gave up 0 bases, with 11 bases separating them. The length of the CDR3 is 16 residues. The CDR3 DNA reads TGTGCCACCAGCAGAGATAGGGCATCCATGAACACTGAAGCTTTCTTT. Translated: CATSRDRASMNTEAFF.

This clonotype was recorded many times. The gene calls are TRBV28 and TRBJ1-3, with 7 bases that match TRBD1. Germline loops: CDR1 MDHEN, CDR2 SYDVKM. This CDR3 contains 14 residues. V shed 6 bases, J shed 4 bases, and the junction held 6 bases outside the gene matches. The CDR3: CASSRQGSGNTIYF. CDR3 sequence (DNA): TGTGCCAGCAGCCGACAGGGTTCGGGAAACACCATATATTTT.

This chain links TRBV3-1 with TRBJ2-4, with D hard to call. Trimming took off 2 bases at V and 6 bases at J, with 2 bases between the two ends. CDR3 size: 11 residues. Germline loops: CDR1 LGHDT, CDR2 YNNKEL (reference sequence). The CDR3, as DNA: TGTGCCAGCAGCCAATTAAACATTCAGTACTTC. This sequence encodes CASSQLNIQYF.

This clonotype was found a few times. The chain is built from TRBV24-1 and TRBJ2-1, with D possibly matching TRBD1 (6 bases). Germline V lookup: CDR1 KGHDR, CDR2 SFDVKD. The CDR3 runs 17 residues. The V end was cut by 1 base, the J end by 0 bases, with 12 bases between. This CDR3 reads CATSDLGTMGSYNEQFF. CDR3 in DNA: TGTGCCACCAGTGATTTAGGGACAATGGGCTCCTACAATGAGCAGTTCTTC.

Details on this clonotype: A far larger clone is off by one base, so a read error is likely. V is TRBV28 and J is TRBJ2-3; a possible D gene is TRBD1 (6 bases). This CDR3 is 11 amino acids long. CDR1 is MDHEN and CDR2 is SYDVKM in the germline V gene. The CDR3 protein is CVSGDIRSGFF. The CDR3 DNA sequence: TGTGTCAGTGGGGACATTCGGTCGGGGTTCTTC.

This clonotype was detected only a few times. This CDR3 reads CASSARDPGGGDTQYF. CDR3 nucleotides: TGTGCCAGCAGCGCCCGGGACCCCGGCGGCGGAGATACGCAGTATTTT. The chain joins TRBV6-2 or TRBV6-3 to TRBJ2-3, with D perhaps matching TRBD1 or TRBD2 (5 bases each). Trimming removed 6 bases at V and 5 bases at J, with 21 bases between. CDR1 is MNHEY and CDR2 is SVGEGT in the germline V gene. The CDR3 contains 16 residues.

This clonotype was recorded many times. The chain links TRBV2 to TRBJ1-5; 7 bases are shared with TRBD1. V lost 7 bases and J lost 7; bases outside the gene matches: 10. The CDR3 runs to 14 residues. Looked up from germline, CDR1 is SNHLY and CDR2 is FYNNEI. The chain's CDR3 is CASTVDQGGQPQHF. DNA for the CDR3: TGTGCCAGCACGGTTGACCAGGGGGGGCAGCCCCAGCATTTT.

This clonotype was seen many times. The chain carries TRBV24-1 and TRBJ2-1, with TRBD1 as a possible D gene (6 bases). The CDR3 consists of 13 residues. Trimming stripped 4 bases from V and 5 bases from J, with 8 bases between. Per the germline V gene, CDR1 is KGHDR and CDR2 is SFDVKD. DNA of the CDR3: TGTGCCACCAGTGACTGGACAGACAATGAGCAGTTCTTC. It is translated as CATSDWTDNEQFF.

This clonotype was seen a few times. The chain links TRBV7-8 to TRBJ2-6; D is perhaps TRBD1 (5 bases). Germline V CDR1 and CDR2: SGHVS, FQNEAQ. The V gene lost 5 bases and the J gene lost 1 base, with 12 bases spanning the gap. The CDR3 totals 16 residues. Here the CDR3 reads CASSLSSGSGANVLTF. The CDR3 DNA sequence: TGTGCCAGCAGCCTTAGCTCAGGGTCTGGGGCCAACGTCCTGACTTTC.

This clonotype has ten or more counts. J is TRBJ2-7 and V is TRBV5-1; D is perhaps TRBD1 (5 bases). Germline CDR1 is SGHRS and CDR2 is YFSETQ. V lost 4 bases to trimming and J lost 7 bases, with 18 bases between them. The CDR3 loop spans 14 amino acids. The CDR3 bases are TGCGCCAGCAGCCCAGGGTCGACATTGGGGGAGCAGTACTTC. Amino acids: CASSPGSTLGEQYF.

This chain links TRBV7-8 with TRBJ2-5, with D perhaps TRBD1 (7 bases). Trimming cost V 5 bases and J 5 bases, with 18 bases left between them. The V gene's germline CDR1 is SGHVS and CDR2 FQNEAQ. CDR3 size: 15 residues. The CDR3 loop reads CASSMHQGGGETQYF. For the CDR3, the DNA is TGTGCCAGCAGCATGCACCAGGGGGGCGGTGAGACCCAGTACTTC.